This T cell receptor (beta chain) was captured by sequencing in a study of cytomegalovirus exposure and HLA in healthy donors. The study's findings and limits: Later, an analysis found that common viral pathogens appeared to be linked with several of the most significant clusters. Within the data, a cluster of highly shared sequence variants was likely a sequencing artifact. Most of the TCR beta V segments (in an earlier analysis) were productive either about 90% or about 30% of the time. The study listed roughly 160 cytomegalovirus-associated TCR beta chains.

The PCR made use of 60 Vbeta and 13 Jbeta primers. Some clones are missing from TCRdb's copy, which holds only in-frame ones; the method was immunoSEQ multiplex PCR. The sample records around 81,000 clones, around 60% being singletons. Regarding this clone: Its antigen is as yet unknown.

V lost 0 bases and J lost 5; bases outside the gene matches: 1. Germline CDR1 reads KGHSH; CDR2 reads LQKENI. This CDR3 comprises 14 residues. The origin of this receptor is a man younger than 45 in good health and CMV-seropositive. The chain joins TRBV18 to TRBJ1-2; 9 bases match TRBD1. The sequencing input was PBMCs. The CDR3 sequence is CASSPPGQGYGYTF. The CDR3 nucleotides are TGTGCCAGCTCACCACCCGGACAGGGGTATGGCTACACCTTC. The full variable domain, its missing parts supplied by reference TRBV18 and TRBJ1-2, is NAGVMQNPRHLVRRRGQEARLRCSPMKGHSHVYWYRQLPEEGLKFMVYLQKENIIDESGMPKERFSAEFPKEGPSILRIQQVVRGDSAAYFCASSPPGQGYGYTFGSGTRLTVV.